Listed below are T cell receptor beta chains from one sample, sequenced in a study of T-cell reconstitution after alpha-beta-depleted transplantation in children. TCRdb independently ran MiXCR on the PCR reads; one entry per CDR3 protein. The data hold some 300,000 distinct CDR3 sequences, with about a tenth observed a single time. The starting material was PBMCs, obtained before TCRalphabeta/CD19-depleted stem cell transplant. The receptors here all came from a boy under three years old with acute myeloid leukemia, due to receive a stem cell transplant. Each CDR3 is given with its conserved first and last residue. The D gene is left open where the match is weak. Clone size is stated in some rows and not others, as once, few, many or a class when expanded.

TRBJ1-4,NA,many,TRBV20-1,CSAREGGATTNEKLFF
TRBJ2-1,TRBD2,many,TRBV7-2,CASSLAGTINEQFF
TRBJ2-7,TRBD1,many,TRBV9,CASSTGTGLYEQYF
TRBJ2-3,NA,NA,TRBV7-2,CASSLALRSDTQYF
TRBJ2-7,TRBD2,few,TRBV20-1,CSARTSGSYEQYF
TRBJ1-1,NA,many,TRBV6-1,CASRGGPGTEAFF
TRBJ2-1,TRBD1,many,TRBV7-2,CASSLASGGQGDVNEQFF
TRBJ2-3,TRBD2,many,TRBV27,CASSPVLASTDTQYF
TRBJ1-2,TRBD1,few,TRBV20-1,CSARAGTGYGYTF
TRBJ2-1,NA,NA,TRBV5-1,CASSLMETLYNEQFF
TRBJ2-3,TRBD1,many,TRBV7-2,CASSRKQGWADTQYF
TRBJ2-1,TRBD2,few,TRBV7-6,CASSPTSGIEQFF
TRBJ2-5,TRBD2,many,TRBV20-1,CSARGLAQETQYF
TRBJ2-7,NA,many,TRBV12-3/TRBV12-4,CASSLRGLYEQYF
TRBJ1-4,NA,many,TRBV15,CATSRGHGGNEKLFF
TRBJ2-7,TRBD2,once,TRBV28,CASSFWASGSRSYEQYF
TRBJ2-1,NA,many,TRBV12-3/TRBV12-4,CASELRGFSGVNNEQFF
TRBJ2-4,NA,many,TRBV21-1,CASSSPPTLAKNIQYF
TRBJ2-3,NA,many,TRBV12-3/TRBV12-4,CASSLAPGSTDTQYF
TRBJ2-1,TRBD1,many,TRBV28,CASRSSWTGVRDEQFF
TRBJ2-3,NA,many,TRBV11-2,CASSPHHQGADTQYF
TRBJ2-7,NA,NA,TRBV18,CASSSEGRTNEQYF
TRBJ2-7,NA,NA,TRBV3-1,CASSLVHGAIYEQYF
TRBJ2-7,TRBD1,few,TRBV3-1,CASSQSGTGDYEQYF
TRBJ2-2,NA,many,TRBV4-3,CASSPGLTNTGELFF
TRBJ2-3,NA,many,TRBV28,CAIIPGPTDTQYF
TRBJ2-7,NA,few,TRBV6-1,CASSDPGRRTYEQYF
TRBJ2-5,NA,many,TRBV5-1,CASSLGGALQETQYF
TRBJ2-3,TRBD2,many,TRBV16,CASSQSEREARDTQYF
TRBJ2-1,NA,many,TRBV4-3,CASSQDTGMKKISYNEQFF
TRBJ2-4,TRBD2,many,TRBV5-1,CASSPETSGRAREAKNIQYF
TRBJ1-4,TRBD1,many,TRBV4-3,CASSQGRTGGDEKLFF
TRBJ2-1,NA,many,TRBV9,CASSARGYEQFF
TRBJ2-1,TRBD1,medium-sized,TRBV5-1,CASVPGQGNNEQFF
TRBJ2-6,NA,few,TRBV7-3,CASREANIPGSGANVLTF